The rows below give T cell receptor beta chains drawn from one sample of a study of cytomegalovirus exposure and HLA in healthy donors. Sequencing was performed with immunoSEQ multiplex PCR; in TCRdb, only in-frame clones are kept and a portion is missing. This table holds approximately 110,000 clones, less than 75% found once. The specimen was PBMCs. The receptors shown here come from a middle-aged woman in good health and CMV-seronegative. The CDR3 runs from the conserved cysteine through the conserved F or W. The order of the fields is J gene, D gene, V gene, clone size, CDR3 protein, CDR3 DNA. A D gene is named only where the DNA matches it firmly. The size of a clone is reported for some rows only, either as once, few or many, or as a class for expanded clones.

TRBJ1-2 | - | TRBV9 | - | CASSVDRNYGYTF | TGTGCCAGCAGCGTAGACAGAAACTATGGCTACACCTTC
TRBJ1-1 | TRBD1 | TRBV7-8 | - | CASSPIRFRDRGLNTEAFF | TGTGCCAGCAGCCCAATTAGGTTCCGGGACAGGGGTCTGAACACTGAAGCTTTCTTT
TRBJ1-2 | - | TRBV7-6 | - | CASSLRDWEGYTF | TGTGCCAGCAGCTTGCGGGATTGGGAGGGCTACACCTTC
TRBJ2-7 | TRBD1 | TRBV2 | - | CASSRDRNYEQYF | TGTGCCAGCAGTAGGGACAGAAATTACGAGCAGTACTTC
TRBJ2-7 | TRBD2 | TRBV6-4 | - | CASSAGASGSYEQYF | TGTGCCAGCAGTGCTGGGGCTAGCGGGAGCTACGAGCAGTACTTC
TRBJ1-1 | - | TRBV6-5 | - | CASSERGLTTEAFF | TGTGCCAGCAGTGAAAGGGGACTAACAACTGAAGCTTTCTTT
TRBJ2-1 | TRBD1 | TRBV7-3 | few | CASSLLPGQGLNEQFF | TGTGCCAGCAGCTTACTCCCGGGACAGGGTCTCAATGAGCAGTTCTTC
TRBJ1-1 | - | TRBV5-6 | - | CASSLGRGTEAFF | TGTGCCAGCAGCTTGGGACGGGGCACTGAAGCTTTCTTT
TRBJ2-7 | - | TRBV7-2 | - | CASSPSGAGASYEQYF | TGTGCCAGCAGCCCCTCCGGGGCGGGGGCATCCTACGAGCAGTACTTC
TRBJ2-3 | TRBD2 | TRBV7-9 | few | CASSDLLREDTQYF | TGTGCCAGCAGCGACCTTCTGCGGGAGGATACGCAGTATTTT
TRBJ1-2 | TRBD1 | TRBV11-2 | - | CASSSQTGDYGYTF | TGTGCCAGCAGCTCCCAGACAGGGGACTATGGCTACACCTTC
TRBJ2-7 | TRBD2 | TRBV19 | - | CASSPGLAGVYEQYF | TGTGCCAGTAGCCCGGGACTAGCGGGAGTCTACGAGCAGTACTTC
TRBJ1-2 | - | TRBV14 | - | CASSLGVYGYTF | TGTGCCAGCAGCCTCGGGGTCTATGGCTACACCTTC
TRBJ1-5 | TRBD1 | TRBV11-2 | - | CASSPGQGSQPQHF | TGTGCCAGCAGCCCCGGACAGGGGAGTCAGCCCCAGCATTTT
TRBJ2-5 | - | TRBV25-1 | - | CASSELSVSRETQYF | TGTGCCAGCAGTGAATTGTCCGTATCCAGGGAGACCCAGTACTTC
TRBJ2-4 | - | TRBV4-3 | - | CASSQDRGGHPKNIQYF | TGCGCCAGCAGCCAAGATAGAGGGGGTCATCCCAAAAACATTCAGTACTTC
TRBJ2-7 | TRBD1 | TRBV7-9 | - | CASSLGTGTGRHEQYF | TGTGCCAGCAGCTTAGGTACCGGGACAGGGCGGCACGAGCAGTACTTC
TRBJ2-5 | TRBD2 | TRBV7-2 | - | CASSGSGEETQYF | TGTGCCAGCAGCGGTAGCGGGGAAGAGACCCAGTACTTC
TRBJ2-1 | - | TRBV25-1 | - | CASRKGSPPSYNEQFF | TGTGCCAGCCGCAAGGGGTCCCCTCCTTCCTACAATGAGCAGTTCTTC
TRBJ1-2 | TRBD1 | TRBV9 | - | CASSVDRRMTYGYTF | TGTGCCAGCAGCGTGGACAGGCGGATGACCTATGGCTACACCTTC
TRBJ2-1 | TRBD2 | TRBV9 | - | CASSAPNTGLAEYNEQFF | TGTGCCAGCAGCGCCCCCAATACGGGACTAGCGGAATACAATGAGCAGTTCTTC
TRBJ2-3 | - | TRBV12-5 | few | CAAGRELRDTQYF | TGTGCCGCCGGAAGGGAGCTGCGGGATACGCAGTATTTT
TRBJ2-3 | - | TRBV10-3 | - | CAIRETDTQYF | TGTGCCATTAGAGAAACAGATACGCAGTATTTT
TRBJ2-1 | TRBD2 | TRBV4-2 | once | CASSPSTLAGEYNEQFF | TGTGCCAGCAGCCCTTCCACTTTAGCGGGAGAATACAATGAGCAGTTCTTC
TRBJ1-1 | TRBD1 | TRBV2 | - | CASSARDRFFTEAFF | TGTGCCAGCAGCGCCCGGGACAGGTTCTTCACTGAAGCTTTCTTT
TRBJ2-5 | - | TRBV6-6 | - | CAISSHDVGEETQYF | TGTGCCATCTCCTCCCATGACGTTGGAGAAGAGACCCAGTACTTC
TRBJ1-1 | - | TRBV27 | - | CASSLQGNTEAFF | TGTGCCAGCAGTCTCCAGGGTAACACTGAAGCTTTCTTT
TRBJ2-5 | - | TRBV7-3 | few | CASSLTQDETQYF | TGTGCCAGCAGCTTAACACAGGACGAGACCCAGTACTTC
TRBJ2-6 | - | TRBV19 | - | CASSKQGFAGANVLTF | TGTGCCAGTAGTAAACAGGGTTTCGCTGGGGCCAACGTCCTGACTTTC
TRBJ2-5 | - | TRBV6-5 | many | CASRESGGAETQYF | TGTGCCAGCAGGGAAAGTGGGGGGGCAGAGACCCAGTACTTC
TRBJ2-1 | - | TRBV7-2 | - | CASSRTRTDNEQFF | TGTGCCAGCAGCCGAACACGGACAGACAATGAGCAGTTCTTC
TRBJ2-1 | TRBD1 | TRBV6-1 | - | CASSGDRIGEHEQFF | TGTGCCAGCAGTGGGGACAGGATCGGTGAACATGAGCAGTTCTTC
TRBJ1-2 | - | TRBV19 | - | CASSRREAWNPGGYTF | TGTGCCAGTAGTAGGAGGGAGGCTTGGAACCCCGGAGGCTACACCTTC
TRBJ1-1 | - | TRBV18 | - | CASSPRTGWEGGTNTEAFF | TGTGCCAGCTCACCACGGACGGGATGGGAGGGGGGGACCAACACTGAAGCTTTCTTT
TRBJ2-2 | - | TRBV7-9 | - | CASTRGAANTGELFF | TGTGCCAGCACCAGGGGGGCCGCGAACACCGGGGAGCTGTTTTTT
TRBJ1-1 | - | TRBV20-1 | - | CSAGQNTEAFF | TGCAGTGCCGGACAGAACACTGAAGCTTTCTTT
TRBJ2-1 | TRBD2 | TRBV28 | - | CASSRGPAGEKRYEQFF | TGTGCCAGCAGTAGAGGGCCAGCGGGAGAAAAACGCTATGAGCAGTTCTTC
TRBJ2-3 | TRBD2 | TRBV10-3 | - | CAISGTSGPSTDTQYF | TGTGCCATCAGCGGAACTAGCGGGCCTAGCACAGATACGCAGTATTTT
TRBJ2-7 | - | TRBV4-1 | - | CASSQDPESYEQYF | TGCGCCAGCAGCCAAGATCCAGAAAGCTACGAGCAGTACTTC
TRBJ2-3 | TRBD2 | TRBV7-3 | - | CASSSPRTSGGTDTQYF | TGTGCCAGCAGCTCCCCCCGGACTAGCGGGGGCACAGATACGCAGTATTTT
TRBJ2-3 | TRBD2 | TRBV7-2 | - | CASSLASGGNTDTQYF | TGTGCCAGCAGCTTAGCTAGCGGGGGGAACACAGATACGCAGTATTTT
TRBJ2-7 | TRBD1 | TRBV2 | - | CASTTGVGEQYF | TGTGCCAGCACTACAGGGGTGGGCGAGCAGTACTTC
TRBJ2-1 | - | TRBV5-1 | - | CASSLRRSRSSYNEQFF | TGCGCCAGCAGCTTGAGACGTAGCCGAAGCTCCTACAATGAGCAGTTCTTC
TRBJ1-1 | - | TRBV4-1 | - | CASSLEGFRNTEAFF | TGCGCCAGCAGCCTCGAGGGTTTTCGGAACACTGAAGCTTTCTTT
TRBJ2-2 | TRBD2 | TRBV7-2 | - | CASSTMGGIGELFF | TGTGCCAGCAGCACCATGGGGGGGATTGGGGAGCTGTTTTTT
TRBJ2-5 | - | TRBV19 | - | CASKDYASGKNGETQYF | TGTGCCAGTAAAGACTACGCATCGGGGAAGAACGGAGAGACCCAGTACTTC
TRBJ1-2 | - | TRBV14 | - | CASSPNTDSNYGYTF | TGTGCCAGCAGCCCCAACACCGATTCTAACTATGGCTACACCTTC
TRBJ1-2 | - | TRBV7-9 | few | CSSSQTRIATGHGYTF | TGTTCCAGCAGCCAAACTAGGATTGCTACAGGGCATGGCTACACCTTC
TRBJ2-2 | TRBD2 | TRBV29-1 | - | CSVDTTSGNTGELFF | TGCAGCGTTGATACGACTAGCGGGAACACCGGGGAGCTGTTTTTT
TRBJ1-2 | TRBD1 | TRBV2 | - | CATRGGGTGHGYTF | TGTGCCACACGAGGAGGTGGGACAGGGCATGGCTACACCTTC
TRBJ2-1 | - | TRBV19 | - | CASSMASGSYNEQFF | TGTGCCAGTAGTATGGCCAGCGGCTCCTACAATGAGCAGTTCTTC
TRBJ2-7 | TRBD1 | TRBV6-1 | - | CASIPTGGSYEQYF | TGTGCCAGCATCCCGACAGGGGGCTCCTACGAGCAGTACTTC
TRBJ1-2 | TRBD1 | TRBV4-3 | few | CASSQEVTGGVLLYGYTF | TGCGCCAGCAGCCAAGAAGTCACAGGGGGCGTCCTATTATATGGCTACACCTTC
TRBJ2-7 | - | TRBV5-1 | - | CASRVQGASYEQYF | TGCGCCAGCAGAGTACAGGGTGCGAGTTACGAGCAGTACTTC
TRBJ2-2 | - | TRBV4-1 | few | CASSQTENTGELFF | TGCGCCAGCAGCCAGACAGAGAACACCGGGGAGCTGTTTTTT
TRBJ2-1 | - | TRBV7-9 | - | CASSLKLAPPNEQFF | TGTGCCAGCAGCTTGAAACTAGCACCCCCCAATGAGCAGTTCTTC
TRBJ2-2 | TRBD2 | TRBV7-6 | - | CASSGLAGGPTTGELFF | TGTGCCAGCAGCGGACTAGCGGGAGGGCCTACCACCGGGGAGCTGTTTTTT